This TCR beta chain was documented in a study of blood T cell repertoires in COVID-19. About the study: Material from acute and convalescent COVID-19 was sourced from the United States, Italy and Spain. PBMCs, B-cell-depleted T cells, or T cells provided the cDNA or gDNA that made up the material.

Germline values: CDR1 PRHDT, CDR2 FYEKMQ (reference sequence). The trim removed 5 bases at V and 7 bases at J, leaving 13 bases unmatched. This CDR3 contains 16 residues. The authors' processing: Scientists estimated how many nucleated cells there were by amplifying reference gene primers. Assay used: immunoSEQ multiplex PCR; TCRdb lists only in-frame clones, some missing. V, J and clone size were drawn from that table, and D and trimming were deduced from the DNA. This sample carries about 140,000 clones, 80% to 90% of them seen once, and the ten largest clones take roughly a tenth. Only one count was recorded for this clone.

The sequence came from a man aged 55 to 70 with active or convalescent COVID-19. The sample comprised peripheral blood. V and J are TRBV13 and TRBJ2-1; 8 bases are shared with TRBD1. For the CDR3, the DNA is TGTGCCAGCAGCCCCTTGAGGTCGAGGGACAGGAATGAGCAGTTCTTC. Translating gives CASSPLRSRDRNEQFF. The full variable domain, in which reference TRBV13 and TRBJ2-1 provide the parts outside the CDR3, is AAGVIQSPRHLIKEKRETATLKCYPIPRHDTVYWYQQGPGQDPQFLISFYEKMQSDKGSIPDRFSAQQFSDYHSELNMSSLELGDSALYFCASSPLRSRDRNEQFFGPGTRLTVL.